This is a list of T cell receptor beta chains from one sample in a study of T-cell reconstitution after alpha-beta-depleted transplantation in children. In TCRdb, the PCR reads were re-called with MiXCR into one record per CDR3 protein. The sample includes 500,000 to 650,000 distinct CDR3 sequences, roughly 11% of them seen just once. This sample comprised PBMCs, mostly from graft donor cells, obtained 180 days after TCRalphabeta/CD19-depleted stem cell transplant. These receptors all stem from a female patient between 2 and 15 years old who had a stem cell transplant for aplastic anemia, so the T cells may come from the graft donor. Both conserved end residues are part of each CDR3. A D gene is named only where the DNA matches it firmly. Clone size is given for some rows only: seen once, a few or many times, or a class if the clone is expanded.

J	D	V	size	CDR3	DNA
TRBJ2-7	NA	TRBV12-3/TRBV12-4	many	CASSLNGFYEQYF	TGTGCCAGCAGTTTAAACGGTTTCTACGAGCAGTACTTC
TRBJ2-1	NA	TRBV9	NA	CASSVAPGSSYNEQFF	TGTGCCAGCAGCGTAGCTCCGGGGAGCTCCTACAATGAGCAGTTCTTC
TRBJ2-1	NA	TRBV2	NA	CASSDAGSINEQFF	TGTGCCAGCAGTGATGCTGGGAGCATCAATGAGCAGTTCTTC
TRBJ2-1	NA	TRBV4-3	few	CASSQVLGRGGENEQFF	TGCGCCAGCAGCCAAGTTCTCGGGAGAGGGGGGGAAAATGAGCAGTTCTTC
TRBJ2-7	NA	TRBV20-1	few	CSASLGEDGRPYEQYF	TGCAGTGCTAGCCTTGGGGAGGATGGGCGCCCCTACGAGCAGTACTTC
TRBJ2-1	TRBD1	TRBV27	few	CASSPVAGTGVYEQFF	TGTGCCAGCAGTCCTGTAGCGGGGACAGGGGTTTATGAGCAGTTCTTC
TRBJ2-3	NA	TRBV30	NA	CAWSVSDTQYF	TGTGCCTGGAGTGTATCGGATACGCAGTATTTT
TRBJ2-2	NA	TRBV7-2	NA	CASTNGGAANTGELFF	TGTGCCAGCACCAACGGAGGGGCCGCGAACACCGGGGAGCTGTTTTTT
TRBJ2-1	TRBD1	TRBV6-5	NA	CASSYGDRSRNNEQFF	TGTGCCAGCAGTTACGGGGACAGGTCTCGGAACAATGAGCAGTTCTTC
TRBJ2-1	NA	TRBV13	few	CASSFPEGSYNEQFF	TGTGCCAGCAGCTTCCCCGAAGGGAGCTACAATGAGCAGTTCTTC
TRBJ2-1	TRBD2	TRBV12-3/TRBV12-4	few	CASSLVWALAGVHNEQFF	TGTGCCAGCAGTTTAGTGTGGGCCCTAGCGGGAGTCCACAATGAGCAGTTCTTC
TRBJ2-7	NA	TRBV29-1	NA	CSVEQGDYYEQYF	TGCAGCGTTGAACAAGGGGATTACTACGAGCAGTACTTC
TRBJ1-5	NA	TRBV7-9	few	CASSLLHSDQPQHF	TGTGCCAGCAGCTTACTCCACTCTGATCAGCCCCAGCATTTT
TRBJ1-2	TRBD1	TRBV19	NA	CASSPGTGDYGYTF	TGTGCCAGTAGTCCTGGGACAGGGGACTATGGCTACACCTTC
TRBJ1-6	TRBD1	TRBV7-2	few	CASRPQGGSPLHF	TGTGCCAGCAGACCACAGGGGGGGTCACCCCTCCACTTT
TRBJ1-1	TRBD1	TRBV19	few	CASTTLRRGTGFSEAFF	TGTGCCAGTACGACTCTGAGACGGGGGACAGGGTTCTCTGAAGCTTTCTTT
TRBJ2-3	TRBD1	TRBV29-1	many	CSVEPRGGGTDTQYF	TGCAGCGTTGAACCGCGAGGGGGCGGCACAGATACGCAGTATTTT